The 21 T cell receptor beta chains below were found in one sample sequenced in a study of blood T cell repertoires in COVID-19. The method was immunoSEQ multiplex PCR; TCRdb's version includes in-frame clones alone and lacks a portion of them. Of under 350,000 clones detected, 65% to 90% appear once; the ten largest clones hold roughly 4.2%. The sample consisted of PBMCs or T cells enriched from blood (not recorded which). These receptors originate from a woman aged 40 to 55 with acute COVID-19.

The chain links TRBV5-1 to TRBJ1-2; tentatively, D is TRBD1 (6 bases). V was trimmed by 1 base and J by 2 bases, leaving 9 bases between them. The CDR3 totals 14 residues. The germline V gene encodes CDR1 SGHRS and CDR2 YFSETQ. The CDR3 reads CASSLITGNYGYTF. The CDR3 DNA sequence: TGCGCCAGCAGCTTGATAACAGGGAACTATGGCTACACCTTC.

V gene TRBV7-9 combines with J gene TRBJ2-1, with D possibly matching TRBD2 (7 bases). Trimming cost V 0 bases and J 5 bases, with 17 bases left between them. The germline V gene has CDR1 SEHNR and CDR2 FQNEAQ (reference sequence). The CDR3 loop spans 17 amino acids. DNA of the CDR3: TGTGCCAGCAGCTTAGCGCAAGTCGGGGGGCAGAACAATGAGCAGTTCTTC. Its protein is CASSLAQVGGQNNEQFF.

Only one count was recorded for this clone. V usage is TRBV19 and J usage is TRBJ2-1; 8 bases map to TRBD2. Per the germline V gene, CDR1 is LNHDA and CDR2 is SQIVND (reference sequence). This CDR3 is 14 amino acids long. V shed 10 bases, J shed 1 base, and the junction held 6 bases outside the gene matches. For the CDR3, the DNA is TGTGCCACCCGCAGCGGGGGATCCTACAATGAGCAGTTCTTC. It yields the protein CATRSGGSYNEQFF.

The rearrangement uses TRBV19 and TRBJ2-5, with 11 bases identical to TRBD1. The CDR3 extends over 15 amino acids. Trimming took 5 bases from V and 5 from J; bases not matched to a gene: 7. The germline CDR1 and CDR2 sequences are LNHDA and SQIVND (reference sequence). CDR3 DNA sequence: TGTGCCAGTAGTTCCGGGACAGGGGGTGTGGAGACCCAGTACTTC. Translation gives CASSSGTGGVETQYF.

The chain employs TRBV25-1 and TRBJ1-5, with 8 bases matching TRBD1. J was trimmed by 7 bases and V by 7 bases; bases with no gene match: 6. The V gene's germline CDR1 is MGHDK and CDR2 SYGVNS. The CDR3 length is 13 residues. The CDR3 loop reads CASTGGFGQPQHF. Written as DNA, the CDR3 is TGTGCCAGCACAGGGGGCTTTGGGCAGCCCCAGCATTTT.

This chain joins TRBV7-9 and TRBJ2-2; D is ambiguous. CDR3 length equals 12 residues. Trimming removed 6 bases from V and 3 bases from J, with 5 bases in between. Germline V lookup: CDR1 SEHNR, CDR2 FQNEAQ (reference sequence). CDR3 loop: CASSLYTGELFF. The DNA of the CDR3 is TGTGCCAGCAGTCTTTACACCGGGGAGCTGTTTTTT.

The V call is TRBV11-1, the J call TRBJ2-1; tentatively, D is TRBD2 (6 bases). Germline CDR1 and CDR2: SGHAT and FQDESV (reference sequence). V was trimmed by 2 bases and J by 0 bases, leaving 11 bases between them. The CDR3 length is 16 residues. The CDR3 sequence: CASSLLGRSSYNEQFF. The CDR3 nucleotides are TGTGCCAGCAGCTTACTTGGGAGGAGCTCCTACAATGAGCAGTTCTTC.

The chain combines TRBV19 with TRBJ2-1, with D unresolved. Germline V gene sequence: CDR1 LNHDA, CDR2 SQIVND (reference sequence). There are 13 residues in the CDR3. Trimming removed 2 bases from V and 5 bases from J, with 7 bases in between. CDR3 amino acids: CASSIPRNNEQFF. CDR3 nucleotides: TGTGCCAGTAGTATACCCAGAAACAATGAGCAGTTCTTC.

V is TRBV10-2 and J is TRBJ2-1; the match to TRBD2 covers 13 bases. Germline V lookup: CDR1 WSHSY, CDR2 SAAADI. The CDR3 spans 15 residues. The V segment lost 7 bases and the J segment 9 bases; nucleotides outside the gene matches: 9. CDR3 amino acids: CASTATSGGASEQFF. The CDR3 nucleotides are TGCGCCAGCACCGCCACTAGCGGGGGGGCCAGTGAGCAGTTCTTC.

The J gene is TRBJ1-2, the V gene TRBV19, with D tentatively TRBD1 (6 bases). V shed 5 bases and J shed 13 bases, with 20 bases lying between them. Germline CDR1 LNHDA, CDR2 SQIVND (reference sequence). This CDR3 region has 13 residues. DNA for the CDR3: TGTGCCAGTAGTCCCGGACAGCCGATGTCTACCACCTTC. This sequence encodes CASSPGQPMSTTF.

The V gene is TRBV7-3, the J gene TRBJ2-5; 9 bases are a match to TRBD1. CDR1 SGHTA and CDR2 FQGTGA come from the germline V gene. The CDR3 covers 13 residues. The junction had 3 bases not matched to a gene; V was cut back by 5 bases and J by 5 bases. This chain's CDR3 is CASSRGTGETQYF. The CDR3 region has the DNA TGTGCCAGCAGCCGAGGGACAGGGGAGACCCAGTACTTC.

This CDR3 reads CASKKADRVYEQYF. The CDR3 nucleotides are TGTGCCAGCAAGAAGGCGGACAGGGTGTACGAGCAGTACTTC. The genes are TRBV2 and TRBJ2-7; 8 nucleotides match TRBD1. The V gene end was trimmed by 7 bases and the J gene end by 4 bases; junction bases not matched to a gene: 9. Germline V gives CDR1 SNHLY, CDR2 FYNNEI. The length of the CDR3 is 14 residues.

The CDR3, as DNA: TGCGCCAGCAGCCCGGACATTGGGAATCAGCCCCAGCATTTT. It translates to CASSPDIGNQPQHF. V is TRBV5-1 and J is TRBJ1-5, with D maybe TRBD1 (5 bases). V lost 4 bases to trimming and J lost 4 bases, with 12 bases between them. Germline lookup yields CDR1 SGHRS and CDR2 YFSETQ. The CDR3 runs 14 residues.

The rearrangement uses TRBV6-6 and TRBJ2-2, with 13 bases aligning to TRBD2. The CDR3 spans 17 residues. V trimming: 5 bases; J trimming: 4 bases; junction bases outside the gene matches: 7. Looked up from germline, CDR1 is MNHNY and CDR2 is SVGAGI (reference sequence). In DNA form, the CDR3 reads TGTGCCAGCAGTCAGCCGGGACTAGCGGGACGCACCGGGGAGCTGTTTTTT. It specifies CASSQPGLAGRTGELFF.

This sequence joins TRBV19 and TRBJ1-2, with 7 nucleotides matching TRBD1. Trimming removed 1 base from V and 2 bases from J; junction bases left unmatched: 13. Germline-derived CDR1 and CDR2 are LNHDA and SQIVND (reference sequence). The CDR3 is 18 residues long. CDR3 amino acids: CASSIATETGERNYGYTF. In DNA form, the CDR3 reads TGTGCCAGTAGTATAGCCACCGAAACAGGGGAACGGAACTATGGCTACACCTTC.

V gene TRBV7-8 combines with J gene TRBJ1-1, with a weak D call TRBD1 (5 bases). The CDR3 spans 14 residues. V was clipped by 4 bases and J by 6 bases, with 15 bases between them. Germline V lookup: CDR1 SGHVS, CDR2 FQNEAQ. The CDR3 DNA sequence: TGTGCCAGCAGCTATAGGGAGGGGTACGCTGAAGCTTTCTTT. Amino acid sequence: CASSYREGYAEAFF.

The table lists this clone with a count of one. V gene TRBV4-3 combines with J gene TRBJ2-1; the D gene is possibly TRBD2 (7 bases). The CDR3 totals 15 residues. Between the trimmed V and J ends, which lost 6 bases and 2 bases, there was a span of 14 bases. Germline assignment: CDR1 LGHNA and CDR2 YSLEER. CDR3 DNA sequence: TGCGCCAGCAGGGAGGGGGAGGGTGCCTACAATGAGCAGTTCTTC. This encodes CASREGEGAYNEQFF.

V and J are TRBV19 and TRBJ1-1; D perhaps matches TRBD1 (5 bases). This CDR3 spans 15 amino acids. CDR1 and CDR2 from the germline V gene are LNHDA and SQIVND (reference sequence). With 3 bases removed from V and 8 bases from J, the gap between germline ends came to 19 bases. The CDR3 sequence is CASSIGGISWEEAFF. In DNA form, the CDR3 reads TGTGCCAGTAGTATCGGGGGGATTTCCTGGGAGGAAGCTTTCTTT.

The gene calls are TRBV15 and TRBJ1-5; the D is unclear. V lost 0 bases and J 0 bases, leaving 6 bases between the germline ends. The CDR3 sequence is 15 residues long. Looked up from germline, CDR1 is LNHNV and CDR2 is YYDKDF (reference sequence). The CDR3 is CATSRDSNSNQPQHF. The CDR3 DNA sequence: TGTGCCACCAGCAGAGATAGCAATAGCAATCAGCCCCAGCATTTT.

This CDR3 reads CASSLSIGYRDRDYEQYF. For the CDR3, the DNA is TGTGCCAGTAGTCTTTCAATAGGATACCGGGACAGGGACTACGAGCAGTACTTC. The rearrangement joins TRBV19 to TRBJ2-7; 9 nucleotides agree with TRBD1. This CDR3 region has 18 residues. J lost 3 bases, V lost 5 bases, and 17 bases had no gene match. Germline assignment: CDR1 LNHDA and CDR2 SQIVND (reference sequence).

V gene TRBV11-1 combines with J gene TRBJ2-3; 8 bases line up with TRBD1. The V and J ends lost 5 bases and 1 base, in that order; junction bases with no gene match: 8. The CDR3 has 16 residues. Germline assignment: CDR1 SGHAT and CDR2 FQDESV (reference sequence). The CDR3: CASSANPGGRTDTQYF. CDR3 sequence (DNA): TGTGCCAGCAGCGCAAATCCAGGGGGCCGCACAGATACGCAGTATTTT.